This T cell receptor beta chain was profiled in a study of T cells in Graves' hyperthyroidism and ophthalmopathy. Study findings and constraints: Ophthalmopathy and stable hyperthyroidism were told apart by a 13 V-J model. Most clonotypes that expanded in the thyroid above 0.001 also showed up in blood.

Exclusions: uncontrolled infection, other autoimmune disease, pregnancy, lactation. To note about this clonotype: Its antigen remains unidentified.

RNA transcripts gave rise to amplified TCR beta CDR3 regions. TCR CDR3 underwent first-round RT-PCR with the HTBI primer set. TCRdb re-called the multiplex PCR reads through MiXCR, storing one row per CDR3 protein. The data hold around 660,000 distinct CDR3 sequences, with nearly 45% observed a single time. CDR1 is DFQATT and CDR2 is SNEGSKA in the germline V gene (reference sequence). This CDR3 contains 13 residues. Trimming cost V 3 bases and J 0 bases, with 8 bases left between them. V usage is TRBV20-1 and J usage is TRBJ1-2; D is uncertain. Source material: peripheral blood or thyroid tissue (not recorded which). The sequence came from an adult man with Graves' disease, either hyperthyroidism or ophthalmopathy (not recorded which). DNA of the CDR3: TGCAGTGCTAGGCACGGGACTAACTATGGCTACACCTTC. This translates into CSARHGTNYGYTF.